This T cell receptor (beta chain) was sequenced for a study of Ad26.COV2.S vaccination and SARS-CoV-2 variants. Points on this clone: Antigen specificity is unknown.

The table came from immunoSEQ multiplex PCR; TCRdb's copy has only in-frame clones and leaves some out. The sample includes roughly 380,000 clones, about 92% of them seen just once. The germline gives CDR1 SGDLS, CDR2 YYNGEE. The CDR3 contains 14 residues. The V gene lost 0 bases and the J gene lost 9 bases, with 13 bases spanning the gap. Study findings and constraints: Substantial post-vaccination breadth of spike-specific CD8+ and CD4+ T cell responses was reported.

The receptor was derived from a human donor who had recovered from COVID-19. J is TRBJ2-1 and V is TRBV9; D is ambiguous. The input for sequencing was peripheral blood, taken after recovery from COVID-19. The CDR3 DNA sequence: TGTGCCAGCAGCGTAGAATTTGGGCGGACTGAGCAGTTCTTC. Translated: CASSVEFGRTEQFF.